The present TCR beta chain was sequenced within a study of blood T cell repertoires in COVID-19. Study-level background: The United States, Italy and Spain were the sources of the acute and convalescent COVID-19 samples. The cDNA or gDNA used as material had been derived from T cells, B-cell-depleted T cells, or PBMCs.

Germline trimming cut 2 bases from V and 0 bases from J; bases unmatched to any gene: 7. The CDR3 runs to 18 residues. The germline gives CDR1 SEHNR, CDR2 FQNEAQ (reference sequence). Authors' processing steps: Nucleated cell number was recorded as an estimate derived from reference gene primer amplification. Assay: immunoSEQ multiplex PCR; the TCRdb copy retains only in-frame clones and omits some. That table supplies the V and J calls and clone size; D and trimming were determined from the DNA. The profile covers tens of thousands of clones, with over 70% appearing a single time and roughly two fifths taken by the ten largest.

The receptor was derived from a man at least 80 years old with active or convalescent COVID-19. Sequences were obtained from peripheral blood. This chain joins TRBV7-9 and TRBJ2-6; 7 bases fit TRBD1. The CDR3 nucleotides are TGTGCCAGCAGCTTAATAGGGACAGCTCTCTCTGGGGCCAACGTCCTGACTTTC. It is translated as CASSLIGTALSGANVLTF.